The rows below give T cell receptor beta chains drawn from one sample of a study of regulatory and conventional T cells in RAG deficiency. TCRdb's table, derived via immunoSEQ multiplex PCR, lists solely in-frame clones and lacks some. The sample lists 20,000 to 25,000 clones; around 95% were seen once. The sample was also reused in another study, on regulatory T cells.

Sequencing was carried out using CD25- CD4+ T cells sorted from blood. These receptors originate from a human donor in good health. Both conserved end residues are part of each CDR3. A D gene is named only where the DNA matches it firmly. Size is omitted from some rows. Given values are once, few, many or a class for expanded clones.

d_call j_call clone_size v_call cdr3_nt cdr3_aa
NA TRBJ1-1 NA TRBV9 TGTGCCAGCAGCGTAGGTGGGGCAATGAACACTGAAGCTTTCTTT CASSVGGAMNTEAFF
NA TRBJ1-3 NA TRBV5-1 TGCGCCAGCAGCTCACAGGGTACTTCTGGAAACACCATATATTTT CASSSQGTSGNTIYF
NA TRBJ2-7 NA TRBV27 TGTGCCAGCAGTTTAAACTGGGGGCTTGCCTACGAGCAGTACTTC CASSLNWGLAYEQYF
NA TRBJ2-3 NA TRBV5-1 TGCGCCAGCTCACTGGGGACGGGGGCAGATACGCAGTATTTT CASSLGTGADTQYF
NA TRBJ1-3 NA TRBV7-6 TGTGCCAGCAGCGAGGGCCATACGGGTGGAAACACCATATATTTT CASSEGHTGGNTIYF
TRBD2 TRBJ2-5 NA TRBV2 TGTGCCAGCACTGGACTAGGGCTAGAGACCCAGTACTTC CASTGLGLETQYF
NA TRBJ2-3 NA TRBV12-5 TGTGCTAGTGGTCCTCAACTCCGGCGGGTTGGCACAGATACGCAGTATTTT CASGPQLRRVGTDTQYF
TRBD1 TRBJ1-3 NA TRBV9 TGTGCCAGCCGACCAGGGGCAGGGGGCCCCAGCTCTGGAAACACCATATATTTT CASRPGAGGPSSGNTIYF
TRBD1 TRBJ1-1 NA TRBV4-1 TGCGCCAGCAGCCAGACGACAGGGAAAGGAAGAACTGAAGCTTTCTTT CASSQTTGKGRTEAFF
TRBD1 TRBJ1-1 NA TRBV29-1 TGCAGCGTCGGGACAGGGGCCTCGGGGGGTTACGGGAACACTGAAGCTTTCTTT CSVGTGASGGYGNTEAFF
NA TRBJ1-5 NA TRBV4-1 TGCGCCAGCAGCCAAACGGGGGGTAGCAATCAGCCCCAGCATTTT CASSQTGGSNQPQHF
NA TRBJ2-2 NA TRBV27 TGTGCCAGCAGCCCTAGCATGCATGCCGGGGAGCTGTTTTTT CASSPSMHAGELFF
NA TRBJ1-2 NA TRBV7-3 TGTGCCAGCAGCCCGGGCCCGGGGAGGGAGGCTGGCTACACCTTC CASSPGPGREAGYTF
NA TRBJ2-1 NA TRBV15 TGTGCCACCAGCAGGCCCGGGAGCCATGAGCAGTTCTTC CATSRPGSHEQFF
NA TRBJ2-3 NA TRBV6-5 TGTGCCAGCAGTTACTCCAGGGCCTCTCCCACAGATACGCAGTATTTT CASSYSRASPTDTQYF
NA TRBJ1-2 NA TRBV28 TGTGCCAGCAGTTTTTTCCCGGGGGGCTACACCTTC CASSFFPGGYTF
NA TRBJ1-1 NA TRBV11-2 TGTGCCAGCAGCTTGGAGGTCCCCGGGACTGAAGCTTTCTTT CASSLEVPGTEAFF
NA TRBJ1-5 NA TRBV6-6 TGTGCCAGCAGTTACCCCGGCGGAGGGGTGGATCAGCCCCAGCATTTT CASSYPGGGVDQPQHF
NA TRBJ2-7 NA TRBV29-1 TGCAGCGTTGGACGGGAAGCCTACGAGCAGTACTTC CSVGREAYEQYF
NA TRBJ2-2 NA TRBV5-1 TGCGCCAGCAGTCTTCCCTTACATTCCGGGGAGCTGTTTTTT CASSLPLHSGELFF
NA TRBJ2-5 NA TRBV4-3 TGCGCCAGCAGCCGTGAGCGGGCGTCCCAAGAGACCCAGTACTTC CASSRERASQETQYF
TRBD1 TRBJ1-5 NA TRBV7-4 TGTGCCAGCAGCTTAGTGGGACAGGAGCGCAATCAGCCCCAGCATTTT CASSLVGQERNQPQHF
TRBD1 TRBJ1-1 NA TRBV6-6 TGTGCCAGCAGTGACTTGACAGGGGGCGGGACTGAAGCTTTCTTT CASSDLTGGGTEAFF
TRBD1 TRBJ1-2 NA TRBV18 TGTGCCAGCTCACCACCTGACAGGGACTATGGCTACACCTTC CASSPPDRDYGYTF
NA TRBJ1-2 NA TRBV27 TGTGCCAGCAGTTTATTCCCCGCAGGGGTCTATGGCTACACCTTC CASSLFPAGVYGYTF
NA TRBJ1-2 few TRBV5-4 TGTGCCAGCAGCGCAAGCCTCGGACAGCCCTATGGCTACACCTTC CASSASLGQPYGYTF
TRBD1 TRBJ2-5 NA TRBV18 TGTGCCAGCTCACCAGCAGACCGGGACAGGAAAGAGACCCAGTACTTC CASSPADRDRKETQYF
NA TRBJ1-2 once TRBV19 TGTGCCAGTACTAGACAGGCCGTGAACTATGGCTACACCTTC CASTRQAVNYGYTF
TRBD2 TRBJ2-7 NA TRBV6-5 TGTGCCAGCACCATAGCGGGGGGGCCCTACGAGCAGTACTTC CASTIAGGPYEQYF
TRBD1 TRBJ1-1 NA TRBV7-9 TGTGCCAGCAGCACCGGGACAGGACTTACTGAAGCTTTCTTT CASSTGTGLTEAFF
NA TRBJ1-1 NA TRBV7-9 TGTGCCAGCAGCCAACAGGGTAGTCGGACTGAAGCTTTCTTT CASSQQGSRTEAFF
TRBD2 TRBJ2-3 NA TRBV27 TGTGCCAGCAGTTTAACTAGCGGGGGAGGGGATACGCAGTATTTT CASSLTSGGGDTQYF
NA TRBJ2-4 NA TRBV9 TGTGCCAGCAGCGTAGAGGCGGGGCTTGCCAAAAACATTCAGTACTTC CASSVEAGLAKNIQYF
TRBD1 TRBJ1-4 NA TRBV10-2 TGCGCCACCGGAAGTGGACAGGGGTTGGAGTATATTGAAAAACTGTTTTTT CATGSGQGLEYIEKLFF
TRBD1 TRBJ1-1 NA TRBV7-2 TGTGCCAGCAGCCTGGACAGGGCGCCTGAAGCTTTCTTT CASSLDRAPEAFF